This T cell receptor (beta chain) was observed in a study of blood T cell repertoires in COVID-19. In the study overall: Sites in the United States, Italy and Spain provided acute and convalescent COVID-19 samples. In each case, the material was cDNA or gDNA derived from T cells, B-cell-depleted T cells, or PBMCs.

The germline V and J ends were trimmed by 0 bases and 4 bases, with 11 bases remaining between them. The germline V gene has CDR1 LGHNA and CDR2 YSLEER. The CDR3 spans 15 residues. As handled by the study authors: Researchers report that nucleated cell counts were estimated from reference gene primer amplification. The repertoire was sequenced with immunoSEQ multiplex PCR; TCRdb's copy has only in-frame clones and lacks some. Clone size and V and J calls were adopted from that table, with D and trimming inferred from the DNA. The sample comprises about 15,000 clones, over 75% of which are singletons, and less than 3% rests with the top ten.

The material sequenced was peripheral blood. This chain joins TRBV4-3 and TRBJ2-3, with TRBD2 as a possible D gene (5 bases). This TCR came from a human donor in a cohort sampled during active COVID-19. The CDR3 region is CASSQDEGAADTQYF. The CDR3 coding sequence is TGCGCCAGCAGCCAAGATGAGGGAGCCGCAGATACGCAGTATTTT.